The T cell receptor (beta chain) described here comes from a study of T cells in tumors after PD-1 blockade (dated 2019 in TCRdb). Regarding the research as a whole: Patients were excluded if they had prior checkpoint blockade, use of systemic immunosuppressants, or recent radiotherapy or other anti-cancer therapy within 4 weeks. Treatment consisted of either cemiplimab 350 mg every 2 weeks or pembrolizumab 200 mg every 3 weeks. Bulk TCR sequencing was performed on around 10 peripheral blood samples from about five patients to compare blood and tumor clonotypes. Using site-matched tumors from BCC or SCC patients sampled before and after anti-PD-1 therapy, the study carried out paired single-cell RNA and TCR sequencing. An average of around 110,000 TCR templates (range about 24,679-270,000) and 35,000 to 45,000 unique clonotypes was obtained for peripheral blood samples. Some patients also continued taking vismodegib 150 mg daily during anti-PD-1 treatment. RECIST version 1.1 was used to assess clinical response.

The germline ends are 6 bases apart after V is trimmed by 0 bases and J by 2 bases. From a lookup of the germline V gene, CDR1 and CDR2 are SGHRS and YFSETQ. The CDR3 contains 13 residues, cysteine and phenylalanine counted. The kept DNA is CDR3 alone, 39 bases in frame from the first base. The immunoSEQ platform was used for deep TCRbeta sequencing. Per the original workflow: For further analysis, only productive rearrangements were exported from the immunoSEQ Analyzer. Bulk TCRbeta clonotypes were assigned T cell phenotypes by matching to single-cell RNA+TCR-seq clones sharing the same TCRbeta sequence. Using bulk TCR sequencing data, clone enrichment in tumor was calculated by dividing a clone's tumor frequency by the same clone's PBMC frequency. GLIPH was used to group TCRs into specificity groups, clusters of distinct TCRs likely recognizing common antigens via shared CDR3 motifs. Sourced from immuneACCESS, this table was stored by TCRdb with only in-frame sequences that have V and J called. A share of the clones is absent; for the studies checked, an unresolved V gene accounts for under half, and the remainder has no known explanation. Clonal size and the V and J genes are those of that table, whereas D and trimming came from the DNA. Here the sample has roughly 50,000 clones; around 85% occur a single time. Just over 4% of the sample is in the top ten clones.

About this clone itself: Its binding antigen is unknown. No base-level quality is on record; no much larger clone is a single base apart.

What the research found in general, with its limitations: About 39% of tumor TCR clonotypes were found in blood, and some novel exhausted tumor clones appeared in pre-treatment blood, suggesting peripheral recruitment. Where the novel T cell clones came from was not identified, and possible sources could include lymphoid organs or rare unexpanded clones inside the tumor or in the tumor periphery.

The time point label on this specimen signifies: before anti-PD-1 therapy. Genomic DNA extracted from tumor biopsies or peripheral blood was used for bulk TCRbeta sequencing, with input ranging from about 616 ng to 6,500 ng. Every patient had histologically proven advanced or metastatic basal or squamous cell carcinoma and was a poor candidate for surgical resection. The basal cell carcinoma cohort comprised fewer than 12 patients, of whom 8 had bulk tumor TCR sequencing. Recombination connected TRBV5-1 to TRBJ2-7; no D segment can be confidently identified. The sequence derives from a human donor with basal cell carcinoma. Sequenced here: PBMCs, sampled before anti-PD-1 treatment. Here the CDR3 is given as CASSLESTYEQYF. In nucleotides, the sequence is TGCGCCAGCAGCTTGGAGTCAACCTACGAGCAGTACTTC.